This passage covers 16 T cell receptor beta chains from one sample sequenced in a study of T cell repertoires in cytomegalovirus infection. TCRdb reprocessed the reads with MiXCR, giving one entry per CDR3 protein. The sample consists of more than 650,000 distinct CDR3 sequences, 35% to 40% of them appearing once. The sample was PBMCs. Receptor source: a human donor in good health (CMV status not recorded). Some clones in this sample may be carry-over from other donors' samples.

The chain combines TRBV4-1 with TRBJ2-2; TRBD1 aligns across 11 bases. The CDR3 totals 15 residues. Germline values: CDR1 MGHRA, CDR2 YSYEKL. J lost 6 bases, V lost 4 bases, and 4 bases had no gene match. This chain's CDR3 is CASSPRTGGSGELFF. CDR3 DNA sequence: TGCGCCAGCAGCCCTCGGACAGGGGGCTCCGGGGAGCTGTTTTTT.

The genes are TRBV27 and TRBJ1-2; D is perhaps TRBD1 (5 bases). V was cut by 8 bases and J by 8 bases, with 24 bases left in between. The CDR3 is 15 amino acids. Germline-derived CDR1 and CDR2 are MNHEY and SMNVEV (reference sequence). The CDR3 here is CASGGTGTKHYGYTF. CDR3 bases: TGTGCCAGCGGAGGTACCGGGACGAAGCATTACGGCTACACCTTC.

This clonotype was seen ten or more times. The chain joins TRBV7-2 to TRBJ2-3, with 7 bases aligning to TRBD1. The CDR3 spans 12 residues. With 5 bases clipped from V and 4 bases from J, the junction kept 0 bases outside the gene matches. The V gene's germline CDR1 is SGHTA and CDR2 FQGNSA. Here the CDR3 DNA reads TGTGCCAGCAGCACAGGGGCAGATACGCAGTATTTT. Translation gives CASSTGADTQYF.

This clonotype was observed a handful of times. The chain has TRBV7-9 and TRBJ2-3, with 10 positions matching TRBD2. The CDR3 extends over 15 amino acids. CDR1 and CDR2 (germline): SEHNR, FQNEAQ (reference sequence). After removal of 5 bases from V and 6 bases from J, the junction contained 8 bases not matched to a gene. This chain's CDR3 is CASSPLAGGLDTQYF. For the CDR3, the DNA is TGTGCCAGCAGCCCGTTAGCGGGAGGATTGGATACGCAGTATTTT.

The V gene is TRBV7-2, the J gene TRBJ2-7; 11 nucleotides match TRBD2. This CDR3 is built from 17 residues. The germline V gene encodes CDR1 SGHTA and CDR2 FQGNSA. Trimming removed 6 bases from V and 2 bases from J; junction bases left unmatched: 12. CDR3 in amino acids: CASSKTAGTSGAYEQYF. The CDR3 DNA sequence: TGTGCCAGCAGTAAAACTGCCGGGACTAGCGGTGCCTACGAGCAGTACTTC.

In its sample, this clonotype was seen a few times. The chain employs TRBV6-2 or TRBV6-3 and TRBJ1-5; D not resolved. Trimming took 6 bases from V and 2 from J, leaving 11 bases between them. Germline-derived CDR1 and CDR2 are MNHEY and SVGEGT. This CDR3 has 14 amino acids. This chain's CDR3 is CASSPMRGNQPQHF. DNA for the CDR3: TGTGCCAGCAGCCCTATGCGGGGCAATCAGCCCCAGCATTTT.

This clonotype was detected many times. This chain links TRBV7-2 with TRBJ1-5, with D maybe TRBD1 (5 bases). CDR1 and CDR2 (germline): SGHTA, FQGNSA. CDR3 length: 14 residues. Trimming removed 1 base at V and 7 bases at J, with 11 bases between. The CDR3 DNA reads TGTGCCAGCAGCTTAGACGTGGGGGGGCAGCCCCAGCATTTT. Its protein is CASSLDVGGQPQHF.

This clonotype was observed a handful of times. The CDR3 DNA sequence: TGTGCCAGCAGTGACTCGCCAGGTACTAGCACAGATACGCAGTATTTT. Amino acids: CASSDSPGTSTDTQYF. This chain links TRBV6-4 with TRBJ2-3; D uncertain. V was clipped by 0 bases and J by 0 bases, with 10 bases between them. The CDR3 extends over 16 amino acids. CDR1 is MRHNA, CDR2 SNTAGT, per germline.

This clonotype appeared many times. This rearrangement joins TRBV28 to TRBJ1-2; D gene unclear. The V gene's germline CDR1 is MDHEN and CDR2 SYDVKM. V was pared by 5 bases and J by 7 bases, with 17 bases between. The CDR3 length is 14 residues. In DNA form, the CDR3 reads TGTGCCAGCAGTCCTCCCGAGAGCCGCCCTGGCTACACCTTC. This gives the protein CASSPPESRPGYTF.

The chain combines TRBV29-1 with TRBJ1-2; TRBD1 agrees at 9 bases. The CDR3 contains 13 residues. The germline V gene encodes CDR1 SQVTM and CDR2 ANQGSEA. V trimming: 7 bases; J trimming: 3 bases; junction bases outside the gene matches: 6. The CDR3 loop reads CSAQGQGYYGYTF. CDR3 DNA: TGCAGCGCCCAGGGACAGGGCTACTATGGCTACACCTTC.

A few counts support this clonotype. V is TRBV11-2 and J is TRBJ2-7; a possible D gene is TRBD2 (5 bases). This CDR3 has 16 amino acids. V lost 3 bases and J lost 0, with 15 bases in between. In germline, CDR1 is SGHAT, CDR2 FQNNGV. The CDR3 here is CASSFPRGGSSYEQYF. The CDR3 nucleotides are TGTGCCAGCAGCTTCCCACGGGGTGGGAGCTCCTACGAGCAGTACTTC.

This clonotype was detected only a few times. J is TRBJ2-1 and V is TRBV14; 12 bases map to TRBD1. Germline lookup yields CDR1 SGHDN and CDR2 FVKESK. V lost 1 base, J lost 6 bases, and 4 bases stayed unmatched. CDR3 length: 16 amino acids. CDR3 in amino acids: CASSQGDRGRSNEQFF. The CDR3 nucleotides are TGTGCCAGCAGCCAAGGGGACAGGGGGCGTAGCAATGAGCAGTTCTTC.

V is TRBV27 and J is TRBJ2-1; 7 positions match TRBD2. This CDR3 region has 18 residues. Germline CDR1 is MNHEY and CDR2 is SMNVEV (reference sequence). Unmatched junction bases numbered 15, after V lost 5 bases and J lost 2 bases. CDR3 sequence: CASSPLPSSGIPYNEQFF. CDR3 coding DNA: TGTGCCAGCAGTCCTCTCCCTTCGAGCGGGATACCCTACAATGAGCAGTTCTTC.

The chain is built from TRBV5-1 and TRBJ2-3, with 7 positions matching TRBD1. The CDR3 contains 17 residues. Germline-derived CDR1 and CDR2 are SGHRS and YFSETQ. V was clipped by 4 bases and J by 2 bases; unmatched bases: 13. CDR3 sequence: CASSGPGTVLLTDTQYF. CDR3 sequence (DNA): TGCGCCAGCAGCGGTCCCGGGACAGTCCTACTCACAGATACGCAGTATTTT. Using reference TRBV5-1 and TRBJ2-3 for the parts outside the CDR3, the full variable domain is KAGVTQTPRYLIKTRGQQVTLSCSPISGHRSVSWYQQTPGQGLQFLFEYFSETQRNKGNFPGRFSGRQFSNSRSEMNVSTLELGDSALYLCASSGPGTVLLTDTQYFGPGTRLTVL.

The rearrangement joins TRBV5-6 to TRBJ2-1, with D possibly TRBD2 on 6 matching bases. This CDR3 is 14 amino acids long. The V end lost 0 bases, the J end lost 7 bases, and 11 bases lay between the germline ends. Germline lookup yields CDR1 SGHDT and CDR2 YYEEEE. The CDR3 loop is CASSLERGINEQFF. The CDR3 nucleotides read TGTGCCAGCAGCTTGGAGCGCGGGATTAATGAGCAGTTCTTC.

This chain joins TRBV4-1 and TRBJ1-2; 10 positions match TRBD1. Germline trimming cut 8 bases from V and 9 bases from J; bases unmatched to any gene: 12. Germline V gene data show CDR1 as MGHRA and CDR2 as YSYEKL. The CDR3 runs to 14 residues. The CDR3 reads CASAPGQGRFSYTF. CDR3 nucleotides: TGCGCCAGCGCACCGGGACAGGGGCGCTTCAGCTACACCTTC.